Described below is a single T cell receptor beta chain sequence and its context. Its recognized antigen is unknown. No base quality information exists; no much larger clone differs at one position. The data stem from a study of T cells in placental villitis. In the study overall: The study tested an allograft-versus-infection hypothesis by comparing placental TCR-beta repertoires in villitis of unknown etiology, unaffected controls matched for gestational age, and infectious villitis.

Cut back by 2 bases and 1 base, the V and J ends lie 5 bases apart. Spanning cysteine to phenylalanine, the CDR3 consists of 13 amino acids. Only the CDR3 region is kept as DNA, spanning 39 bases read in frame from base 1. CDR1 and CDR2, looked up from the germline V gene, are MNHEY and SVGEGT. On the study overall, not on this receptor specifically: CMV-specific clone frequencies were lower in villitis of unknown etiology than in infectious CMV cases (0.001 vs 0.011), and villitis of unknown etiology did not differ from controls on this measure. With bulk tissue sequencing, helper, regulatory or cytotoxic T cells could not be distinguished, nor could maternal versus fetal T cells, and gamma-delta receptors were excluded. Small amounts of decidua were contained in the paraffin blocks, so some of the captured T cells, especially in controls, may have been decidual rather than villous infiltrates. Expanded clones in villitis of unknown etiology were largely private to each placenta, suggesting no single initiating antigen. Higher clonality was observed in villitis of unknown etiology placentae than in controls (median around 0.057 versus 0.006, p=0.0025), a finding indicative of clonal expansion.

Some eleven placentae with a pathological diagnosis of high-grade villitis of unknown etiology were selected using the Amsterdam Criteria. Mothers with villitis of unknown etiology had significantly higher gravidity and parity and more prior miscarriages than control and infectious villitis groups. Placentae were collected after delivery and examined grossly and histologically before archival tissue was selected. Five 10-micron scrolls were cut from each FFPE block, and DNA was isolated using the AllPrep DNA/RNA FFPE Tissue kit. DNA concentration and purity were checked by NanoDrop, and RNA quality was assessed on a Bioanalyzer. Amplification of TCR-beta CDR3 regions from genomic DNA was performed with the immunoSEQ v4 bias-controlled multiplex PCR assay, which was run blinded to group allocation. Reference gene primers were added alongside TCR-beta primers to estimate nucleated cell and T cell quantities per sample. Sequencing of the libraries was performed on an Illumina MiSeq with a 100-cycle paired-end protocol. The paper's data handling went like this. Diversity and richness were calculated in immunoSEQ Analyzer software, with richness determined by iChao1 and clonality derived from Pielou evenness and Shannon diversity (0-1, with higher values meaning less diverse). CDR3 amino acid sequences with V/J genes were queried against VDJdb for CMV, EBV and influenza A specificities using confidence 3 and substitution 2. The Morisita-Horn index was used to assess TCR-beta amino acid clonotype overlap between villitis of unknown etiology, infectious villitis and control repertoires. The immuneACCESS repertoire file appears here via TCRdb, limited to in-frame rearrangements. These files lack a portion of the clones; in checked studies, under half of the deficit traces to unresolved V genes, and the cause of the others is not known. From that table come the V and J calls and clone size; the DNA was used to work out D and trimming. The sample table lists about 770 clones, around 82% of them with a count of one. The ten largest account for approximately 12% of the sample.

Recombination linked TRBV6-2 or TRBV6-3 to TRBJ1-1; a tentative D call is TRBD1 (5 bases match). Sample: placental tissue containing maternal and fetal cells. This TCR derives from a human patient with villitis of unknown etiology; the placental T cells may come from both mother and fetus. The CDR3 region reads CASSYRGNTEAFF. In nucleotides, the sequence is TGTGCCAGCAGTTACAGGGGGAACACTGAAGCTTTCTTT.